These 14 T cell receptor beta chains were all obtained from the same sample, sequenced in a study of identical twins. TCRdb reprocessed the 5' RACE reads with MiXCR, giving one entry per CDR3 protein. This sample has just over 500,000 distinct CDR3 sequences, with approximately 22% found just once. A further study also used this sample, focusing on T cells expressing NK-cell markers.

Source material: CD4+ T cells sorted from blood. The source of these receptors is a woman aged 18-29 years in good health.

The J gene is TRBJ2-7, the V gene TRBV29-1; D remains unclear. This CDR3 region has 14 residues. CDR1 is SQVTM and CDR2 is ANQGSEA in the germline V gene. Trimming shortened V by 1 base and J by 6 bases, and 16 bases separated the two germline ends. CDR3 loop: CSVEVNRVGSEQYF. The CDR3 region has the DNA TGCAGCGTTGAAGTGAACCGAGTCGGATCCGAGCAGTACTTC.

There are a few counts of this clonotype. The CDR3 loop is CSTTLTSGSLETQYF. The DNA for the CDR3 is TGCAGTACCACCCTGACTAGCGGGAGTCTGGAGACCCAGTACTTC. The rearrangement uses TRBV20-1 and TRBJ2-5, with TRBD2 matching 12 bases. V dropped 8 bases and J dropped 5; count of bases not matched to a gene: 12. CDR3 length: 15 residues. Germline lookup yields CDR1 DFQATT and CDR2 SNEGSKA (reference sequence).

This clonotype was seen a handful of times. The chain is built from TRBV20-1 and TRBJ2-1, with D possibly being TRBD1 (6 bases). The CDR3 has 15 amino acids. The germline gives CDR1 DFQATT, CDR2 SNEGSKA (reference sequence). V was cut by 7 bases and J by 1 base, with 17 bases left in between. The CDR3 coding sequence is TGCAGTGTTCTGGACAGTATACCTTCCTACAATGAGCAGTTCTTC. Amino acid sequence: CSVLDSIPSYNEQFF.

This clonotype was seen repeatedly, ten times or more. V and J are TRBV10-3 and TRBJ2-7; 9 positions agree with TRBD1. This CDR3 is built from 20 residues. J gave up 0 bases and V 4 bases, and 19 bases lay outside the gene matches. Germline lookup yields CDR1 ENHRY and CDR2 SYGVKD. CDR3: CAISAGQGQKGGGISYEQYF. The CDR3 DNA follows: TGTGCCATCAGTGCGGGACAGGGTCAAAAGGGCGGCGGAATCTCCTACGAGCAGTACTTC.

This clonotype was observed a handful of times. J is TRBJ1-3 and V is TRBV20-1, with TRBD1 matching over 7 bases. CDR1 and CDR2 (germline): DFQATT, SNEGSKA (reference sequence). CDR3 length equals 14 residues. With 0 bases clipped from V and 4 bases from J, the junction kept 3 bases outside the gene matches. This CDR3 is CSARDLDRGNTIYF. The CDR3 DNA reads TGCAGTGCTAGAGACCTGGACAGGGGAAACACCATATATTTT.

This chain connects TRBV5-1 to TRBJ1-1; D possibly corresponds to TRBD1 (5 bases). Per germline, CDR1 SGHRS and CDR2 YFSETQ. This CDR3 spans 14 amino acids. The germline V and J ends were trimmed by 3 bases and 2 bases, with 11 bases remaining between them. CDR3 bases: TGCGCCAGCAGCTCAAGACAGATAAACACTGAAGCTTTCTTT. Protein product: CASSSRQINTEAFF.

This clonotype occurred a few times. The CDR3 coding sequence is TGTGCCAGCAGCTTATTGTCACGCGTAAGCACAGATACGCAGTATTTT. As protein: CASSLLSRVSTDTQYF. This chain links TRBV7-6 with TRBJ2-3; D unresolved. The length of the CDR3 is 16 residues. Germline CDR1 SGHVS, CDR2 FNYEAQ. The ends were cut back, 2 bases at V and 0 bases at J, with 12 bases in the middle.

This clonotype was seen more than once but under ten times. The chain is built from TRBV12-3 or TRBV12-4 and TRBJ2-6; D gene unclear. V was cut by 6 bases and J by 4 bases, with 10 bases left in between. This CDR3 has 14 residues. The CDR3 DNA follows: TGTGCCAGCAGACGTGCTCCCGGGGCCAACGTCCTGACTTTC. Residues: CASRRAPGANVLTF.

The chain couples TRBV7-2 to TRBJ2-5; D uncertain. The CDR3 runs 12 residues. V dropped 5 bases and J dropped 2 bases, with 6 bases sitting between them. Germline V lookup: CDR1 SGHTA, CDR2 FQGNSA. CDR3 coding DNA: TGTGCCAGCAGCCCTGTTCAAGAGACCCAGTACTTC. Protein sequence: CASSPVQETQYF.

The sample holds a few counts of this clonotype. This chain joins TRBV12-3 or TRBV12-4 and TRBJ1-6, with 8 bases matching TRBD1. Unmatched junction bases numbered 11, after V lost 6 bases and J lost 10 bases. CDR3 length equals 15 residues. CDR3 in amino acids: CASRRQGASASPLHF. The CDR3, as DNA: TGTGCCAGCAGGCGTCAGGGGGCGTCCGCCTCACCCCTCCACTTT.

The CDR3 DNA reads as TGCGCCAGCAGCTTGGGACAGGGTAGGGATGAGCAGTTCTTC. Amino acid sequence: CASSLGQGRDEQFF. The chain links TRBV5-1 to TRBJ2-1, with 7 positions matching TRBD1. In germline, CDR1 is SGHRS, CDR2 YFSETQ. The CDR3 runs to 14 residues. J lost 8 bases, V lost 0 bases, and 5 bases had no gene match.

The CDR3 nucleotides are TGTGCCAGCAGACACAGGGGTGCCACTGAAGCTTTCTTT. It yields the protein CASRHRGATEAFF. This chain joins TRBV12-3 or TRBV12-4 and TRBJ1-1; the match to TRBD1 covers 7 bases. The junction had 5 bases not matched to a gene; V was cut back by 6 bases and J by 4 bases. The CDR3 contains 13 residues.

The CDR3 region has the DNA TGCGCCAGCAGTGATAACACATACGAGCAGTACTTC. Translating gives CASSDNTYEQYF. The chain couples TRBV10-2 to TRBJ2-7; D call uncertain. The CDR3 covers 12 residues. CDR1 WSHSY and CDR2 SAAADI come from the germline V gene. The V and J ends lost 3 bases and 4 bases respectively, with 7 bases between them.

The sample holds a few counts of this clonotype. The chain links TRBV7-3 to TRBJ2-5; unclear D gene. Per germline, CDR1 SGHTA and CDR2 FQGTGA. The CDR3 covers 12 residues. With 5 bases removed from V and 5 bases from J, the gap between germline ends came to 9 bases. Here the CDR3 reads CASSPNSETQYF. The DNA for the CDR3 is TGTGCCAGCAGCCCAAATTCGGAGACCCAGTACTTC.